Presented here are 20 T cell receptor beta chains from one specimen sequenced in a study of T cell repertoires in cytomegalovirus infection. TCRdb analysed the reads with MiXCR anew, one entry per CDR3 protein. The sample yields more than 150,000 distinct CDR3 sequences, approximately 20% seen once. Sequencing input: PBMCs. Receptors originate from a human donor in good health (CMV status not recorded). Some clones in this sample may be carry-over from other donors' samples.

Only a few counts were recorded for this clonotype. V is TRBV12-3 or TRBV12-4 and J is TRBJ2-7, with TRBD2 matching 8 bases. The CDR3 has 21 amino acids. Losses at the gene ends were 4 bases for V and 4 bases for J; bases not matched to a gene: 27. The CDR3 DNA reads as TGTGCCAGCAGTTCTCAACCCCCGTCGACTAGCGCTGTTTTAAGTCGGTACGAGCAGTACTTC. It translates to CASSSQPPSTSAVLSRYEQYF.

Details on this clonotype: Given the absence of the conserved phenylalanine or tryptophan at the CDR3 end, a read error is likely. The chain combines TRBV28 with TRBJ2-6; D is ambiguous. V was trimmed by 3 bases and J by 0 bases, leaving 6 bases between them. CDR3 size: 15 residues. The germline V gene encodes CDR1 MDHEN and CDR2 SYDVKM. CDR3 loop: CASSLGGSGANVLTS. CDR3 in DNA: TGTGCCAGCAGTTTGGGCGGCTCTGGGGCCAACGTCCTGACTTCC.

In this sample, this clonotype turned up many times. The chain carries TRBV7-6 and TRBJ2-7; 9 bases fit TRBD1. The CDR3 is 15 amino acids. Germline assignment: CDR1 SGHVS and CDR2 FNYEAQ. V dropped 5 bases and J dropped 2; count of bases not matched to a gene: 7. DNA for the CDR3: TGTGCCAGCAGCCCTACAGGGGGCCCCGCCTACGAGCAGTACTTC. Translation: CASSPTGGPAYEQYF.

This rearrangement joins TRBV5-1 to TRBJ2-3; D is uncertain. V lost 4 bases and J 1 base, leaving 13 bases between the germline ends. The CDR3 extends over 15 amino acids. Per germline, CDR1 SGHRS and CDR2 YFSETQ. Here the CDR3 reads CASSPDPSRTDTQYF. DNA of the CDR3: TGCGCCAGCAGCCCGGACCCCAGTCGCACAGATACGCAGTATTTT.

The chain uses TRBV14 and TRBJ1-1; 7 nucleotides match TRBD1. The junction had 3 bases not matched to a gene; V was cut back by 4 bases and J by 1 base. The germline V gene encodes CDR1 SGHDN and CDR2 FVKESK. The length of the CDR3 is 14 residues. CDR3 DNA: TGTGCCAGCAGCCGAGGGACAGCGAACACTGAAGCTTTCTTT. Its protein is CASSRGTANTEAFF.

The V gene is TRBV20-1, the J gene TRBJ2-7, with 8 nucleotides matching TRBD2. The CDR3 extends over 13 amino acids. The germline V gene encodes CDR1 DFQATT and CDR2 SNEGSKA (reference sequence). The ends lost 4 bases at V and 3 bases at J; junction bases unmatched: 5. In nucleotides, the CDR3 is TGCAGTGCTAAGGCGGGAGGACTCTACGAGCAGTACTTC. As protein: CSAKAGGLYEQYF.

This clonotype occurred a few times. The rearrangement links TRBV28 to TRBJ1-2; TRBD1 matches 7 bases. V was pared by 5 bases and J by 3 bases, with 18 bases of the junction left unmatched. This CDR3 spans 18 amino acids. The germline CDR1 and CDR2 sequences are MDHEN and SYDVKM. CDR3 sequence (DNA): TGTGCCAGCAGTCCCCCTATCCAGCGACAGGGTTGGGACTATGGCTACACCTTC. Translation gives CASSPPIQRQGWDYGYTF.

There are a few counts of this clonotype. The rearrangement uses TRBV11-2 and TRBJ2-1; D gene uncertain. The germline V gene encodes CDR1 SGHAT and CDR2 FQNNGV. V shed 1 base and J shed 10 bases, with 14 bases lying between them. The CDR3 loop spans 14 amino acids. CDR3 DNA sequence: TGTGCCAGCAGCTTAGGAATGGGTGCCTCGGAGCAGTTCTTC. Translating gives CASSLGMGASEQFF.

The V and J genes are TRBV6-6 and TRBJ1-4; the match to TRBD1 covers 7 bases. The CDR3 runs 16 residues. Germline CDR1 is MNHNY and CDR2 is SVGAGI (reference sequence). Trimming took 4 bases from V and 0 from J; bases not matched to a gene: 5. CDR3 in amino acids: CASSWRGTATNEKLFF. CDR3 nucleotides: TGTGCCAGCAGTTGGCGAGGGACAGCAACTAATGAAAAACTGTTTTTT.

This sequence joins TRBV6-2 or TRBV6-3 and TRBJ1-1, with D unresolved. The CDR3 loop spans 13 amino acids. The V end was cut by 8 bases, the J end by 1 base, with 11 bases between. The germline V gene encodes CDR1 MNHEY and CDR2 SVGEGT. CDR3 protein: CASARRTNTEAFF. CDR3 nucleotide sequence: TGTGCCAGCGCGCGACGGACGAACACTGAAGCTTTCTTT.

This clonotype came up many times. The J gene is TRBJ2-2, the V gene TRBV14; a possible D gene is TRBD1 (6 bases). CDR3 size: 15 residues. With 5 bases removed from V and 6 bases from J, the gap between germline ends came to 16 bases. The germline V gene encodes CDR1 SGHDN and CDR2 FVKESK. CDR3 sequence reads: CASSEARRGSGELFF. CDR3 DNA: TGTGCCAGCAGCGAAGCCCGCAGGGGTTCCGGGGAGCTGTTTTTT. Drawing the rest from reference TRBV14 and TRBJ2-2, the complete variable domain is EAGVTQFPSHSVIEKGQTVTLRCDPISGHDNLYWYRRVMGKEIKFLLHFVKESKQDESGMPNNRFLAERTGGTYSTLKVQPAELEDSGVYFCASSEARRGSGELFFGEGSRLTVL.

This clonotype was detected a few times. This chain uses TRBV12-5 with TRBJ2-5; D is undetermined. Trimming cost V 1 base and J 7 bases, with 10 bases left between them. Germline V gene sequence: CDR1 LGHNT, CDR2 FRNRAP. The CDR3 runs to 13 residues. The chain's CDR3 is CASGLEPARTQYF. In nucleotides, the CDR3 is TGTGCTAGTGGTTTGGAACCCGCTCGGACCCAGTACTTC.

The V and J genes are TRBV12-3 or TRBV12-4 and TRBJ2-5; D unclear. Between the trimmed V and J ends, which lost 1 base and 5 bases, there was a span of 8 bases. The CDR3 consists of 13 residues. The CDR3 here is CASSLVQRETQYF. CDR3 bases: TGTGCCAGCAGTTTAGTCCAGAGGGAGACCCAGTACTTC.

V is TRBV19 and J is TRBJ1-1; D ambiguous. Germline CDR1 LNHDA, CDR2 SQIVND (reference sequence). The ends were cut back, 6 bases at V and 1 base at J, with 12 bases in the middle. The CDR3 runs 14 residues. The CDR3 DNA reads TGTGCCAGTAGGCTGGGCGGGGAGAACACTGAAGCTTTCTTT. Translation: CASRLGGENTEAFF.

This clonotype has more than one count but fewer than ten. The chain carries TRBV2 and TRBJ2-3; 10 positions match TRBD2. The V gene's germline CDR1 is SNHLY and CDR2 FYNNEI. The CDR3 spans 15 residues. With 5 bases clipped from V and 6 bases from J, the junction kept 8 bases outside the gene matches. In DNA form, the CDR3 reads TGTGCCAGCAGTCGGGGACTAGCGCAGGCTGATACGCAGTATTTT. Translating it yields CASSRGLAQADTQYF.

This clonotype has just a few counts. This chain links TRBV13 with TRBJ2-1; possibly TRBD1 for D (5 bases). There are 15 residues in the CDR3. With 8 bases removed from V and 3 bases from J, the gap between germline ends came to 17 bases. The germline CDR1 and CDR2 sequences are PRHDT and FYEKMQ (reference sequence). CDR3 nucleotide sequence: TGTGCCAGCGCCCTAGACAGAATTATCTACAATGAGCAGTTCTTC. This gives the protein CASALDRIIYNEQFF.

This clonotype was counted only a few times. V usage is TRBV24-1 and J usage is TRBJ1-5; tentative D call: TRBD1 (5 bases). The CDR3 length is 16 residues. Germline V gene data show CDR1 as KGHDR and CDR2 as SFDVKD. V lost 2 bases, J lost 5 bases, and 15 bases lay in between. CDR3 DNA: TGTGCCACCAGTGATTCGAAAAGGGGTACCGATCAGCCCCAGCATTTT. This gives the protein CATSDSKRGTDQPQHF.

This clonotype was counted at least ten times. This chain uses TRBV7-9 with TRBJ1-1, with D possibly matching TRBD1 (5 bases). The CDR3 runs 14 residues. V was trimmed by 2 bases and J by 0 bases, leaving 7 bases between them. Germline lookup yields CDR1 SEHNR and CDR2 FQNEAQ (reference sequence). This chain's CDR3 is CASSLLQVNTEAFF. CDR3 nucleotides: TGTGCCAGCAGCTTACTACAGGTGAACACTGAAGCTTTCTTT. Complete variable domain (other parts from reference TRBV7-9 and TRBJ1-1): DTGVSQNPRHKITKRGQNVTFRCDPISEHNRLYWYRQTLGQGPEFLTYFQNEAQLEKSRLLSDRFSAERPKGSFSTLEIQRTEQGDSAMYLCASSLLQVNTEAFFGQGTRLTVV.

Many counts were recorded for this clonotype. The rearrangement joins TRBV7-2 to TRBJ2-3, with D unclear. The CDR3 runs to 14 residues. The V end was cut by 5 bases, the J end by 5 bases, with 14 bases between. The germline CDR1 and CDR2 sequences are SGHTA and FQGNSA. The CDR3, as DNA: TGTGCCAGCAGCCCGAGATTTCGACAAGATACGCAGTATTTT. It encodes CASSPRFRQDTQYF.

The genes are TRBV14 and TRBJ2-6; D is undetermined. The CDR3 loop spans 20 amino acids. V was shortened by 0 bases and J by 1 base, with 19 bases between the two germline ends. CDR1 SGHDN and CDR2 FVKESK come from the germline V gene. CDR3 residues: CASSQEQRAGSRSGANVLTF. CDR3 DNA: TGTGCCAGCAGCCAAGAGCAAAGGGCAGGCTCCCGTTCTGGGGCCAACGTCCTGACTTTC.